This T cell receptor (beta chain) came from a study of cytomegalovirus exposure and HLA in healthy donors. In its sample, this clone was seen a few times. With 60 Vbeta and 13 Jbeta primers, the PCR was carried out. The table came from immunoSEQ multiplex PCR; TCRdb's copy has only in-frame clones and leaves some out. The sample carries over 150,000 clones, under 90% recorded once. The germline V gene has CDR1 LNHNV and CDR2 YYDKDF (reference sequence). V dropped 4 bases and J dropped 2; count of bases not matched to a gene: 7. The CDR3 runs to 16 residues. Sequencing used PBMCs. The rearrangement uses TRBV15 and TRBJ2-2; 7 nucleotides match TRBD1. The TCR comes from a man between 25 and 39 years old in good health and CMV-seropositive. CDR3 in amino acids: CATSTRGQPNTGELFF. Written as DNA, the CDR3 is TGTGCCACCAGCACTCGGGGACAGCCAAACACCGGGGAGCTGTTTTTT.